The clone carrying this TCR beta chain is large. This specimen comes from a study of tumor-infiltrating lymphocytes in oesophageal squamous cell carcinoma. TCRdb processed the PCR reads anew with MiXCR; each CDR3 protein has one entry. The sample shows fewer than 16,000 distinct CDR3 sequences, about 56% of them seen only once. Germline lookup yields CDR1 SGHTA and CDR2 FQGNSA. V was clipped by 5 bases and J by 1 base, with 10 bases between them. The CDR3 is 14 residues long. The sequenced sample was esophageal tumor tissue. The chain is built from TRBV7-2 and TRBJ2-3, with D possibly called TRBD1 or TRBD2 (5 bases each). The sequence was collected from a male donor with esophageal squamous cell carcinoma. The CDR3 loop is CASSPLGRTDTQYF. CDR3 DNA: TGTGCCAGCAGCCCCTTGGGACGCACAGATACGCAGTATTTT.